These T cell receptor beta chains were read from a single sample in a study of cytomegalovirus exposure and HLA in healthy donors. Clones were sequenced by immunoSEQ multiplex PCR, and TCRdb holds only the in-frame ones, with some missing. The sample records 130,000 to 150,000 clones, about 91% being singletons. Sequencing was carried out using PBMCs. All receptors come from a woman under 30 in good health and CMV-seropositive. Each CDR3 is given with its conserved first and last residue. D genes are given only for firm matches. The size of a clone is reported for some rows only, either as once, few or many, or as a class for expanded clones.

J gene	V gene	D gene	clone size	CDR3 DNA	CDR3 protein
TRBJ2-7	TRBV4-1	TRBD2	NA	TGCGCCAGCAGCGCCCGACTAGCTCAAGAGCAGTACTTC	CASSARLAQEQYF
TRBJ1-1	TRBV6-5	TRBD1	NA	TGTGCCAGCACCCCTTCACAGGGGCAAGTTGAAGCTTTCTTT	CASTPSQGQVEAFF
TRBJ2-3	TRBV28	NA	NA	TGTGCCAGCAGCCCGGGACATAAAACAGATACGCAGTATTTT	CASSPGHKTDTQYF
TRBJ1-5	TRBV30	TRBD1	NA	TGTGCCTGGAGTCGAGCACAGGGGGTCCAGCATTTT	CAWSRAQGVQHF
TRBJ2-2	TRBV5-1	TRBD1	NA	TGCGCCAGCAGCGAAAGGACAGGCACCGGGGAGCTGTTTTTT	CASSERTGTGELFF
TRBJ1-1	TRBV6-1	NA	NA	TGTGCCAGCAGTGAACAGGATCGGGGTACCACTGAAGCTTTCTTT	CASSEQDRGTTEAFF
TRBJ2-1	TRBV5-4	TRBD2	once	TGTGCCAGCAGCTTGGCGGTAGCGGGGGGCCTGAGCTCCTACAATGAGCAGTTCTTC	CASSLAVAGGLSSYNEQFF
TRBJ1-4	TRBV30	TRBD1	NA	TGTGCCTGGTTCCAGGGGGGTGAAAAACTGTTTTTT	CAWFQGGEKLFF
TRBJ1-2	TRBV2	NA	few	TGTGCCAGCCGCGTACGTGGCTACACCTTC	CASRVRGYTF
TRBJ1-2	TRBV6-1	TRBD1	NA	TGTGCCAGCAGCCAGGGGGAAGACTATGGCTACACCTTC	CASSQGEDYGYTF
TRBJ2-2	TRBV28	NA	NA	TGTGCCAGCAGTTTGACAAACACCGGGGAGCTGTTTTTT	CASSLTNTGELFF
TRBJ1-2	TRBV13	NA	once	TGTGCCAGCAGTCATACAGGGTCGGGAGGCTACACCTTC	CASSHTGSGGYTF
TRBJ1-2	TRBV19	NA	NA	TGTGCCAGTATTGACACTAACTATGGCTACACCTTC	CASIDTNYGYTF
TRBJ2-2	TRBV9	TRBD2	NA	TGTGCCAGCAGCGCAGGGACTAGCCTAGCCGGGGAGCTGTTTTTT	CASSAGTSLAGELFF
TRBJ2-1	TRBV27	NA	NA	TGTGCCAGCAGTTCGAGATCCCTACGACAGTTCGGATGGGACAATGAGCAGTTCTTC	CASSSRSLRQFGWDNEQFF
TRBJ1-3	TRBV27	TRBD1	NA	TGTGCCAGCAGTGGGGACAGGGGGAACACCATATATTTT	CASSGDRGNTIYF